These 15 T cell receptor beta chains were sequenced from one sample in a study of Tregs in tolerant kidney transplant recipients. Related graft donors supplied nonmyeloablative bone marrow transplants, and mixed chimerism was transient. Libraries were prepared by immunoSEQ multiplex PCR; TCRdb keeps only in-frame clonotypes and omits some of them. Of tens of thousands of clones listed, 80% to 95% are singletons. The sample consisted of CD4+ T cells from blood (PBMCs), taken 12 months after the transplant. The source is a human patient who received a combined kidney and bone marrow transplant. Some of these T cells may belong to the graft donor.

The chain has TRBV4-1 and TRBJ2-3; the match to TRBD2 covers 10 bases. Germline V gene data show CDR1 as MGHRA and CDR2 as YSYEKL. This CDR3 is 16 amino acids long. The V segment lost 6 bases and the J segment 1 base; nucleotides outside the gene matches: 7. This chain's CDR3 is CASSGRGTSGTDTQYF. CDR3 bases: TGCGCCAGCAGTGGGAGGGGGACTAGCGGCACAGATACGCAGTATTTT.

V gene TRBV5-8 combines with J gene TRBJ2-5; 8 nucleotides agree with TRBD2. V lost 5 bases to trimming and J lost 4 bases; unmatched junction nucleotides: 13. The CDR3 extends over 16 amino acids. CDR1 is SGHTS, CDR2 YDEGEE, per germline. CDR3 DNA: TGTGCCAGCAGTTCCTTCGGGAGGGGAAGAGGAGAGACCCAGTACTTC. Translating it yields CASSSFGRGRGETQYF.

The V call is TRBV19, the J call TRBJ1-1; D ambiguous. The germline V and J ends were trimmed by 4 bases and 7 bases, with 7 bases remaining between them. The germline gives CDR1 LNHDA, CDR2 SQIVND (reference sequence). The CDR3 is 11 residues long. The CDR3 nucleotides are TGTGCCAGTAGTACCACTATTGAAGCTTTCTTT. Translation: CASSTTIEAFF.

The V gene is TRBV5-4, the J gene TRBJ2-3; a weak D match, TRBD2 (6 bases). Germline-derived CDR1 and CDR2 are SGHNT and YYREEE (reference sequence). Deletions cut 6 bases from V and 2 bases from J, with 10 bases between. There are 13 residues in the CDR3. CDR3 in amino acids: CASNAGHTDTQYF. CDR3 nucleotide sequence: TGTGCCAGCAACGCGGGGCACACAGATACGCAGTATTTT.

The V call is TRBV7-3, the J call TRBJ2-2; D might be TRBD1 (5 bases). Trimming removed 2 bases from V and 4 bases from J, with 11 bases in between. CDR3 size: 15 residues. Looked up from germline, CDR1 is SGHTA and CDR2 is FQGTGA. CDR3: CASSLQGWFTGELFF. The CDR3 DNA follows: TGTGCCAGCAGCTTACAGGGTTGGTTCACCGGGGAGCTGTTTTTT.

This chain connects TRBV4-3 to TRBJ2-1; TRBD2 matches at 12 bases. Germline lookup yields CDR1 LGHNA and CDR2 YSLEER. The trim removed 0 bases at V and 8 bases at J, leaving 5 bases unmatched. CDR3 size: 16 residues. CDR3 DNA: TGCGCCAGCAGCCAAGATTGGACTAGCGGGGAAGATGAGCAGTTCTTC. It translates to CASSQDWTSGEDEQFF.

The V and J genes are TRBV11-1 and TRBJ2-3; TRBD2 is a possible D gene (6 bases). Trimming took 5 bases from V and 2 from J, leaving 11 bases between them. CDR3 size: 14 residues. CDR1 is SGHAT, CDR2 FQDESV, per germline (reference sequence). The CDR3 bases are TGTGCCAGCAGCCCCGGAGGGTACACAGATACGCAGTATTTT. It codes for CASSPGGYTDTQYF.

Details on this clone: A read error may produce the germline difference seen at one junction end. Other DNA sequences in the same sample also yield this CDR3. The chain combines TRBV30 with TRBJ1-6; weak D call: TRBD1 (5 bases). The CDR3 covers 16 residues. Germline V gene sequence: CDR1 GTSNPN, CDR2 SVGIG (reference sequence). The CDR3 DNA is TGTGCCTGGAGGGGGAACCGGGGACTGTATAATTCCCCCCTCCACTTT. This translates into CAWRGNRGLYNSPLHF.

The chain employs TRBV7-3 and TRBJ2-7; 7 bases fit TRBD2. CDR1 is SGHTA, CDR2 FQGTGA, per germline. V was pared by 4 bases and J by 0 bases, with 24 bases of the junction left unmatched. The CDR3 runs to 21 residues. CDR3 region: CASSSQVQFASGNPTSYEQYF. In DNA, the CDR3 is TGTGCCAGCAGCTCTCAAGTACAGTTTGCTAGCGGAAACCCCACCTCCTACGAGCAGTACTTC.

This sequence joins TRBV5-1 and TRBJ2-1; 9 nucleotides match TRBD1. V was pared by 3 bases and J by 10 bases, with 5 bases of the junction left unmatched. This CDR3 is 13 amino acids long. CDR1 is SGHRS, CDR2 YFSETQ, per germline. CDR3 protein: CASSSGQGWEQFF. For the CDR3, the DNA is TGCGCCAGCAGCTCGGGACAGGGATGGGAGCAGTTCTTC. The full variable domain, in which reference TRBV5-1 and TRBJ2-1 provide the parts outside the CDR3, is KAGVTQTPRYLIKTRGQQVTLSCSPISGHRSVSWYQQTPGQGLQFLFEYFSETQRNKGNFPGRFSGRQFSNSRSEMNVSTLELGDSALYLCASSSGQGWEQFFGPGTRLTVL.

This clone came up once. One junction end does not reproduce the germline sequence, and a read error may be involved. This sequence joins TRBV9 and TRBJ2-5, with D perhaps TRBD2 (5 bases). CDR3 length: 11 amino acids. Per the germline V gene, CDR1 is SGDLS and CDR2 is YYNGEE. The CDR3, as DNA: TGTGCCAGCAGTCCCGGTGGGGAGTTGAACTTC. It yields the protein CASSPGGELNF.

J is TRBJ1-2 and V is TRBV20-1; no clear D gene. CDR1 and CDR2 (germline): DFQATT, SNEGSKA (reference sequence). This CDR3 region has 10 residues. V lost 0 bases, J lost 10 bases, and 6 bases lay in between. As DNA, the CDR3 is TGCAGTGCTAGAGAATCCGTCTACACCTTC. This translates into CSARESVYTF.

The chain is built from TRBV7-9 and TRBJ2-6; D perhaps matches TRBD1 (6 bases). The CDR3 consists of 14 residues. Germline V gene lookup returns CDR1 SEHNR and CDR2 FQNEAQ (reference sequence). V lost 4 bases to trimming and J lost 4 bases, with 8 bases between them. This CDR3 reads CASSSGHGANVLTF. The DNA for the CDR3 is TGTGCCAGCAGCTCGGGACACGGGGCCAACGTCCTGACTTTC. The variable domain in full, with the rest retrieved from reference TRBV7-9 and TRBJ2-6, is DTGVSQNPRHKITKRGQNVTFRCDPISEHNRLYWYRQTLGQGPEFLTYFQNEAQLEKSRLLSDRFSAERPKGSFSTLEIQRTEQGDSAMYLCASSSGHGANVLTFGAGSRLTVL.

The rearrangement uses TRBV30 and TRBJ2-7, with D possibly matching TRBD1 (6 bases). Germline V gene data show CDR1 as GTSNPN and CDR2 as SVGIG (reference sequence). Trimming shortened V by 1 base and J by 3 bases, and 13 bases separated the two germline ends. The CDR3 has 14 amino acids. The CDR3 coding sequence is TGTGCCTGGAGTGGGGGGCCGCCACGCTACGAGCAGTACTTC. Translation gives CAWSGGPPRYEQYF.

The rearrangement links TRBV6-1 to TRBJ1-1; the D is unclear. Trimming took off 0 bases at V and 5 bases at J, with 10 bases between the two ends. Germline V gene sequence: CDR1 MNHNS, CDR2 SASEGT. This CDR3 contains 14 residues. The CDR3 DNA reads as TGTGCCAGCAGTGAAGCGCTAGGAGAAACTGAAGCTTTCTTT. This gives the protein CASSEALGETEAFF.